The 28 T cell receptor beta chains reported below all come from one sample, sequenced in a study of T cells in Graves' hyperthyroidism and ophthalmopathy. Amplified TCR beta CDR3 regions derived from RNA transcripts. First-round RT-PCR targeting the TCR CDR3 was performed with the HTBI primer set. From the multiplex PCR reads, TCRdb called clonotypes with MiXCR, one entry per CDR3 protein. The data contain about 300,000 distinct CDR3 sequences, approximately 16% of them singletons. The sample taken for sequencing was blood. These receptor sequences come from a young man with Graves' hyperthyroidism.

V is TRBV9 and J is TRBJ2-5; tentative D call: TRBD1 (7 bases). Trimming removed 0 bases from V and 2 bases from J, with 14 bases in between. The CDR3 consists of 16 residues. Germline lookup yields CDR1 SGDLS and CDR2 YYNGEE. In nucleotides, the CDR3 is TGTGCCAGCAGCGTAGGTCCAGCAGGGGGGCAAGAGACCCAGTACTTC. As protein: CASSVGPAGGQETQYF.

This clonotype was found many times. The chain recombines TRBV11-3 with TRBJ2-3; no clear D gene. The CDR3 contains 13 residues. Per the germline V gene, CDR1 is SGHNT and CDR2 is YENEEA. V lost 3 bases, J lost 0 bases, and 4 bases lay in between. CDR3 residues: CASSFLSTDTQYF. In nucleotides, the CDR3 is TGTGCCAGCAGCTTTCTTAGCACAGATACGCAGTATTTT.

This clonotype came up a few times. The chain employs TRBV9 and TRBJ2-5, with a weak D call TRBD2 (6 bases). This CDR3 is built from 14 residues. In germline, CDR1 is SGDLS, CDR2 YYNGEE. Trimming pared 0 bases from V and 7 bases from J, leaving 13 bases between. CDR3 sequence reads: CASSVVAALGTQYF. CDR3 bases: TGTGCCAGCAGCGTAGTAGCGGCCCTAGGGACCCAGTACTTC.

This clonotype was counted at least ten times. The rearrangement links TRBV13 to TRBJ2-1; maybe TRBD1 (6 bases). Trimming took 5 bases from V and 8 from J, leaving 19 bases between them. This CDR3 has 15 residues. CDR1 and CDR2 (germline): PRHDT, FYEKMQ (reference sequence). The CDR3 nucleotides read TGTGCCAGCAGCCCCCAGACAGGCGACATGGATGAGCAGTTCTTC. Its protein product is CASSPQTGDMDEQFF.

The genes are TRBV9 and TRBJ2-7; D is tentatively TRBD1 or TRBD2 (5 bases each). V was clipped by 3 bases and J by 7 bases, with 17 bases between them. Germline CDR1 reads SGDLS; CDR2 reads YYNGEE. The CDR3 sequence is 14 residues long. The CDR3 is CASSAGTDWGEQYF. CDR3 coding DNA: TGTGCCAGCAGCGCCGGGACGGATTGGGGGGAGCAGTACTTC.

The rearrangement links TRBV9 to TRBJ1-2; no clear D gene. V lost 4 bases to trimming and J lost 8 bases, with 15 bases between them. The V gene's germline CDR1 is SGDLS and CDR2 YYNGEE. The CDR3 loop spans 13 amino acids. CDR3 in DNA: TGTGCCAGCAGCCTCGGGTCTTCGCGCGGCTACACCTTC. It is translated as CASSLGSSRGYTF.

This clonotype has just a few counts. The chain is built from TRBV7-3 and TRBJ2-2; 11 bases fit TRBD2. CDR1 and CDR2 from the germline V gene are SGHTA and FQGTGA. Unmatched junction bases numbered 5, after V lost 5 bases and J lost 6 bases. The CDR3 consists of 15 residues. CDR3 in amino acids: CASSRLAGPPGELFF. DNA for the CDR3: TGTGCCAGCAGCCGACTAGCGGGACCGCCCGGGGAGCTGTTTTTT. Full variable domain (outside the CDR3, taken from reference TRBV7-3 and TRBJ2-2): GAGVSQTPSNKVTEKGKYVELRCDPISGHTALYWYRQSLGQGPEFLIYFQGTGAADDSGLPNDRFFAVRPEGSVSTLKIQRTERGDSAVYLCASSRLAGPPGELFFGEGSRLTVL.

CDR3 amino acids: CATSDSGTGMGDEQYF. CDR3 in DNA: TGTGCCACCAGTGATAGTGGGACTGGGATGGGGGACGAGCAGTACTTC. V gene TRBV24-1 combines with J gene TRBJ2-7; D is possibly TRBD2 (6 bases). Looked up from germline, CDR1 is KGHDR and CDR2 is SFDVKD. Trimming removed 3 bases at V and 5 bases at J, with 19 bases between. CDR3 length equals 16 residues.

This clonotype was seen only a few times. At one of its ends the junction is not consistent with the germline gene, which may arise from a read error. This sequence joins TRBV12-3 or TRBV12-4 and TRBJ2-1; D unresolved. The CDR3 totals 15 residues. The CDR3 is CASSIKGSSYDEQFF. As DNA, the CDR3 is TGTGCCAGCAGTATCAAGGGAAGCTCCTACGATGAGCAGTTCTTC.

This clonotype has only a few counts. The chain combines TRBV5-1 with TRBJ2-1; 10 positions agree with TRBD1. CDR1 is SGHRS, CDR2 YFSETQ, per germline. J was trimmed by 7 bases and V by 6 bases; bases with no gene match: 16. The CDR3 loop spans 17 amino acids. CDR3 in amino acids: CASNLIPRDRGGNEQFF. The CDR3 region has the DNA TGCGCCAGCAACTTAATTCCCCGGGACAGGGGCGGGAATGAGCAGTTCTTC. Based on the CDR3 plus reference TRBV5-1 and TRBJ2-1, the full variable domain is KAGVTQTPRYLIKTRGQQVTLSCSPISGHRSVSWYQQTPGQGLQFLFEYFSETQRNKGNFPGRFSGRQFSNSRSEMNVSTLELGDSALYLCASNLIPRDRGGNEQFFGPGTRLTVL.

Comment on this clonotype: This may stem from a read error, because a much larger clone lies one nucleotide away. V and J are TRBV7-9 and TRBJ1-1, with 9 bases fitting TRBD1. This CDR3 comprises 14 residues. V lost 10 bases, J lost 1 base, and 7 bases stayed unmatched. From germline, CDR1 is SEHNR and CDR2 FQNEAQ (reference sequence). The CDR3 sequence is CATRTGVENTEAFF. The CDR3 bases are TGTGCCACCCGGACAGGGGTTGAGAACACTGAAGCTTTCTTT.

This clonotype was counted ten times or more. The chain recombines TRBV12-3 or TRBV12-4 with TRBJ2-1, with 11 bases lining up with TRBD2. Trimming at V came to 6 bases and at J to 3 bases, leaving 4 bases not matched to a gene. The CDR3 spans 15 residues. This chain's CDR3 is CASRGGLADYNEQFF. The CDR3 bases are TGTGCCAGCAGGGGGGGACTAGCGGACTACAATGAGCAGTTCTTC.

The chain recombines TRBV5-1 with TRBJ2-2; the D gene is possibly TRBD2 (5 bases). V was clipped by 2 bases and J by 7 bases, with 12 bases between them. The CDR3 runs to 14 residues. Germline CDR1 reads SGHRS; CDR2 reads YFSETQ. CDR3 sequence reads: CASSFSFEGGELFF. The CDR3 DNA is TGCGCCAGCAGCTTTTCGTTTGAGGGCGGGGAGCTGTTTTTT. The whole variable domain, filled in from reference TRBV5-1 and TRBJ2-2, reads KAGVTQTPRYLIKTRGQQVTLSCSPISGHRSVSWYQQTPGQGLQFLFEYFSETQRNKGNFPGRFSGRQFSNSRSEMNVSTLELGDSALYLCASSFSFEGGELFFGEGSRLTVL.

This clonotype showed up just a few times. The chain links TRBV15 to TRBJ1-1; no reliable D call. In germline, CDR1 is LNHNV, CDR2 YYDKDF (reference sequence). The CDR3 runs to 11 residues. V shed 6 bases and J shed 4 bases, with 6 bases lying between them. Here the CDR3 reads CATRSPTEAFF. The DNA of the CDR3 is TGTGCCACCAGGTCCCCCACTGAAGCTTTCTTT.

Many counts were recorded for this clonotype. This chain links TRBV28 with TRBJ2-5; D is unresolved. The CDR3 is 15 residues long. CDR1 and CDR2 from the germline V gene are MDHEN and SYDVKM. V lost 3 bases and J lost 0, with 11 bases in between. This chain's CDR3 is CASSFRLWYQETQYF. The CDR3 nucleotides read TGTGCCAGCAGTTTCAGACTCTGGTACCAAGAGACCCAGTACTTC.

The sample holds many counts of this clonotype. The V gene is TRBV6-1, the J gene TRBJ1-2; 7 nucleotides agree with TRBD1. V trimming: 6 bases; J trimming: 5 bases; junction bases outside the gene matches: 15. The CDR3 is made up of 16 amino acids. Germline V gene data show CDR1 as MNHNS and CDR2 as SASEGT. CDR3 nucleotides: TGTGCCAGCAGGGTCCGGGACAGCGAGACTCGGTATGGCTACACCTTC. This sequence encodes CASRVRDSETRYGYTF.

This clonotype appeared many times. The DNA of the CDR3 is TGTGCCAGCAGCGACTTAAACACCGGGGAGCTGTTTTTT. Its translation: CASSDLNTGELFF. The V gene is TRBV28, the J gene TRBJ2-2; D unclear. Per germline, CDR1 MDHEN and CDR2 SYDVKM. The ends were cut back, 6 bases at V and 2 bases at J, with 7 bases in the middle. The CDR3 covers 13 residues.

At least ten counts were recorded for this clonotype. The CDR3 here is CASSLSPGATYEQYF. The CDR3 coding sequence is TGCGCCAGCAGCTTGTCTCCAGGGGCGACCTACGAGCAGTACTTC. The V gene is TRBV5-1, the J gene TRBJ2-7, with a weak D call TRBD1 (6 bases). Between the trimmed V and J ends, which lost 1 base and 2 bases, there was a span of 13 bases. The CDR3 totals 15 residues. Per germline, CDR1 SGHRS and CDR2 YFSETQ.

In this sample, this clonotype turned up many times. The DNA for the CDR3 is TGTGCCAGCAGCTTAAACCCGCTGACTGAAGCTTTCTTT. The encoded protein is CASSLNPLTEAFF. This rearrangement joins TRBV11-3 to TRBJ1-1, with D unresolved. The V end lost 2 bases, the J end lost 5 bases, and 9 bases lay between the germline ends. Germline loops: CDR1 SGHNT, CDR2 YENEEA. This CDR3 spans 13 amino acids.

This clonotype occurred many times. CDR3 nucleotides: TGTGCCAGCAGCTCCGGGACTAGCGCCTACAATGAGCAGTTCTTC. Translated, it gives CASSSGTSAYNEQFF. The chain links TRBV7-8 to TRBJ2-1; 10 positions agree with TRBD2. Germline V lookup: CDR1 SGHVS, CDR2 FQNEAQ. The CDR3 is 15 residues long. The V gene end was trimmed by 4 bases and the J gene end by 2 bases; junction bases not matched to a gene: 2.

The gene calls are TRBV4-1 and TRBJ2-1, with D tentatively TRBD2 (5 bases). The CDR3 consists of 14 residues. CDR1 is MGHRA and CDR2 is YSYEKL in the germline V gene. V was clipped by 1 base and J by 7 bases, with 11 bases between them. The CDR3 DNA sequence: TGCGCCAGCAGCCAAGTTCTAGCTTCGAATGAGCAGTTCTTC. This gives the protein CASSQVLASNEQFF.

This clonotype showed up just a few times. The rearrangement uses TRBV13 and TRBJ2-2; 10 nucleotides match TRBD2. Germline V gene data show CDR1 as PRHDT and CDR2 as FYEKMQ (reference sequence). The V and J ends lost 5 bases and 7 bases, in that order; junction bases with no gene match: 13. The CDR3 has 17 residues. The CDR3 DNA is TGTGCCAGCAGCCCGCTAATAGCGGGAGGCGCGGTCGGGGAGCTGTTTTTT. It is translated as CASSPLIAGGAVGELFF.

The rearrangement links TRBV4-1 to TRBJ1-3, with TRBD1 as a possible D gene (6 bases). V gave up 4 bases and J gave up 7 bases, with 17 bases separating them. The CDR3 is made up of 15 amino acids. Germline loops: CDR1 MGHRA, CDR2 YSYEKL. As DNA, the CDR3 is TGCGCCAGCAGCCCCGGCGTCCTAGGGGGGAACACCATATATTTT. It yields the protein CASSPGVLGGNTIYF.

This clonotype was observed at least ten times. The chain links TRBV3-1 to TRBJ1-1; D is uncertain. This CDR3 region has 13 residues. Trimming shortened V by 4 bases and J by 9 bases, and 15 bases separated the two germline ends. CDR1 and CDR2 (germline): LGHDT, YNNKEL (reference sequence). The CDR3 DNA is TGTGCCAGCAGCCCCAAAGGTCCTAACAAAGCTTTCTTT. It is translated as CASSPKGPNKAFF. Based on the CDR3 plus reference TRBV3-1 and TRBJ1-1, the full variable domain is DTAVSQTPKYLVTQMGNDKSIKCEQNLGHDTMYWYKQDSKKFLKIMFSYNNKELIINETVPNRFSPKSPDKAHLNLHINSLELGDSAVYFCASSPKGPNKAFFGQGTRLTVV.

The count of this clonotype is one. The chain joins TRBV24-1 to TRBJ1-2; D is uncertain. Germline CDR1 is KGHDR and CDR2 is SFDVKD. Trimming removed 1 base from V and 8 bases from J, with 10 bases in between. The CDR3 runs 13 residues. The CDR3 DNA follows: TGTGCCACCAGTGATTTCACGGGCGCGGGCTACACCTTC. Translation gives CATSDFTGAGYTF.

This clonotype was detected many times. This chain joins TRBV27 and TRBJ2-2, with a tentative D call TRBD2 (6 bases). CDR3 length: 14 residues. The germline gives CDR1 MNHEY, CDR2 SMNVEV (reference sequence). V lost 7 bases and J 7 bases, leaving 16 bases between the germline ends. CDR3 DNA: TGTGCCAGCACAAGAGGGGTGGGGGGCGGGGAGCTGTTTTTT. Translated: CASTRGVGGGELFF.

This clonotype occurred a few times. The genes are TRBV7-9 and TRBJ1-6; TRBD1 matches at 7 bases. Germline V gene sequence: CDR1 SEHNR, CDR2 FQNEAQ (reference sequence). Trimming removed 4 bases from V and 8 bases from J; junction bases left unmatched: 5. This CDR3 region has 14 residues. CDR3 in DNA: TGTGCCAGCAGCTCCCGGGACAGAGATTCACCCCTCCACTTT. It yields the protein CASSSRDRDSPLHF.

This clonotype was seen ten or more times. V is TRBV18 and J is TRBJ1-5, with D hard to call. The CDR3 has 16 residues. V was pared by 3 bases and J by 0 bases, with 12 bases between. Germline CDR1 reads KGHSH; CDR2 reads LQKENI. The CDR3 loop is CASSPEASTSNQPQHF. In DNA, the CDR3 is TGTGCCAGCTCACCCGAGGCCAGTACTAGCAATCAGCCCCAGCATTTT.